This passage covers 16 T cell receptor beta chains from one sample sequenced in a study of cytomegalovirus exposure and HLA in healthy donors (dated by TCRdb to 2016 to 2017). Receptors were amplified or captured by the immunoSEQ multiplex PCR assay. For the multiplex PCR, a mixture combining 60 forward primers for TCR Vbeta segments and 13 reverse primers for TCR Jbeta segments was used. The table comes from immuneACCESS by way of TCRdb, which keeps in-frame sequences with V and J called. Part of the clones is missing from these tables; in studies checked, under half for an unresolved V gene and the rest for unknown reasons. Across this sample there are about 140,000 clones, with roughly 83% seen only once. More than 3% of the sample is taken by the ten largest. Material for sequencing was PBMCs. These receptors originate from a female donor in good health and CMV-seronegative.

The chain carries TRBV30 and TRBJ1-2; 8 bases are a match to TRBD1. This CDR3 has 12 amino acids. Trimming at V came to 2 bases and at J to 6 bases, leaving 2 bases not matched to a gene. Germline V gene data show CDR1 as GTSNPN and CDR2 as SVGIG (reference sequence). The CDR3 coding sequence is TGTGCCTGGAGTTCAGGGGGCAATGGCTACACCTTC. Its translation is CAWSSGGNGYTF.

This sequence joins TRBV7-2 and TRBJ1-5; D remains ambiguous. V gave up 1 base and J gave up 4 bases, with 11 bases separating them. Germline loops: CDR1 SGHTA, CDR2 FQGNSA. The CDR3 totals 15 residues. CDR3 amino acids: CASSLDPGWNQPQHF. The DNA of the CDR3 is TGTGCCAGCAGCTTAGATCCGGGTTGGAATCAGCCCCAGCATTTT.

This clone was seen more than once but under ten times. The V gene is TRBV5-1, the J gene TRBJ2-7; 11 bases line up with TRBD1. Germline V gives CDR1 SGHRS, CDR2 YFSETQ. Trimming cost V 0 bases and J 3 bases; bases outside gene matches: 2. The CDR3 extends over 15 amino acids. The CDR3 is CASSLVGTGGYEQYF. The CDR3 region has the DNA TGCGCCAGCAGCTTGGTGGGGACAGGGGGCTACGAGCAGTACTTC.

J is TRBJ2-5 and V is TRBV9; D perhaps matches TRBD1 (6 bases). The CDR3 extends over 16 amino acids. Trimming took 0 bases from V and 5 from J, leaving 17 bases between them. Germline assignment: CDR1 SGDLS and CDR2 YYNGEE. This chain's CDR3 is CASSVAVGQGMETQYF. The CDR3 DNA is TGTGCCAGCAGCGTAGCAGTAGGGCAGGGGATGGAGACCCAGTACTTC.

The rearrangement joins TRBV7-9 to TRBJ2-1; D is possibly TRBD2 (6 bases). This CDR3 has 15 amino acids. Germline loops: CDR1 SEHNR, CDR2 FQNEAQ (reference sequence). V was trimmed by 5 bases and J by 4 bases, leaving 15 bases between them. In DNA, the CDR3 is TGTGCCAGCAGCCGTACTAGCACCATGTACAATGAGCAGTTCTTC. It encodes CASSRTSTMYNEQFF. The entire variable domain, with the rest obtained from reference TRBV7-9 and TRBJ2-1, is as follows: DTGVSQNPRHKITKRGQNVTFRCDPISEHNRLYWYRQTLGQGPEFLTYFQNEAQLEKSRLLSDRFSAERPKGSFSTLEIQRTEQGDSAMYLCASSRTSTMYNEQFFGPGTRLTVL.

CDR3: CASSINGRGREQYF. CDR3 DNA: TGTGCCAGTAGTATTAATGGCAGGGGGCGCGAGCAGTACTTC. The chain carries TRBV19 and TRBJ2-7; 8 bases are shared with TRBD1. This CDR3 has 14 amino acids. Trimming removed 3 bases from V and 6 bases from J; junction bases left unmatched: 7. Germline CDR1 LNHDA, CDR2 SQIVND (reference sequence).

V and J are TRBV6-5 and TRBJ2-7; the D is unclear. V lost 0 bases to trimming and J lost 0 bases, with 9 bases between them. The CDR3 is made up of 15 amino acids. Germline lookup yields CDR1 MNHEY and CDR2 SVGAGI. The CDR3 nucleotides are TGTGCCAGCAGTTACTCGCAGGCCTCCTCCTACGAGCAGTACTTC. Residues: CASSYSQASSYEQYF.

The J gene is TRBJ2-1, the V gene TRBV29-1; 7 nucleotides line up with TRBD2. V was pared by 7 bases and J by 2 bases, with 11 bases of the junction left unmatched. This CDR3 has 15 residues. The germline V gene encodes CDR1 SQVTM and CDR2 ANQGSEA. The CDR3 coding sequence is TGCAGCGACGCTGGGGGGGACTACGCCTACAATGAGCAGTTCTTC. It specifies CSDAGGDYAYNEQFF.

Ten or more counts support this clone. The V and J genes are TRBV28 and TRBJ2-7, with TRBD1 matching 7 bases. In germline, CDR1 is MDHEN, CDR2 SYDVKM. CDR3 size: 14 residues. The V and J ends lost 6 bases and 4 bases, in that order; junction bases with no gene match: 9. The CDR3 bases are TGTGCCAGCAGGCCAGGGGGTTTGGGGTACGAGCAGTACTTC. This translates into CASRPGGLGYEQYF.

The chain carries TRBV15 and TRBJ2-2; D may be TRBD2 (6 bases). CDR3 length: 16 amino acids. V lost 5 bases to trimming and J lost 3 bases, with 16 bases between them. Germline assignment: CDR1 LNHNV and CDR2 YYDKDF (reference sequence). The CDR3: CATSGDLGEYTGELFF. CDR3 coding DNA: TGTGCCACCAGCGGGGACTTGGGAGAGTACACCGGGGAGCTGTTTTTT.

The CDR3 coding sequence is TGTGCCAGCAGCTCCCGGGACACACCGTATAATTCACCCCTCCACTTT. Translating it yields CASSSRDTPYNSPLHF. The chain joins TRBV7-9 to TRBJ1-6; D is perhaps TRBD1 (6 bases). The germline V gene encodes CDR1 SEHNR and CDR2 FQNEAQ (reference sequence). V lost 4 bases to trimming and J lost 4 bases, with 14 bases between them. The CDR3 sequence is 16 residues long.

The genes are TRBV7-6 and TRBJ2-7; D possibly corresponds to TRBD1 (7 bases). There are 14 residues in the CDR3. V dropped 8 bases and J dropped 4 bases, with 18 bases sitting between them. CDR1 is SGHVS and CDR2 is FNYEAQ in the germline V gene. In nucleotides, the CDR3 is TGTGCCAGCGGAGGGGGCGTTCTCTTTTACGAGCAGTACTTC. Translating gives CASGGGVLFYEQYF.

This rearrangement joins TRBV5-1 to TRBJ2-7; 7 bases are a match to TRBD1. Trimming took 4 bases from V and 8 from J; bases not matched to a gene: 9. CDR3 length: 13 amino acids. Germline V lookup: CDR1 SGHRS, CDR2 YFSETQ. The CDR3 DNA sequence: TGCGCCAGCAGCCTATACCCGGGACAGCAGCAGTACTTC. Its translation: CASSLYPGQQQYF.

This clone was seen once. The chain is built from TRBV4-1 and TRBJ1-5, with D possibly TRBD1 on 5 matching bases. Deletions cut 3 bases from V and 3 bases from J, with 18 bases between. CDR3 size: 17 residues. The germline V gene has CDR1 MGHRA and CDR2 YSYEKL. CDR3 DNA: TGCGCCAGCAGCCATCGGACGGCCCAGGGCCCCAATCAGCCCCAGCATTTT. Translated: CASSHRTAQGPNQPQHF.

This chain links TRBV5-6 with TRBJ1-3; 7 positions match TRBD1. Germline values: CDR1 SGHDT, CDR2 YYEEEE. The CDR3 length is 14 residues. With V trimmed by 4 bases and J by 4 bases, 5 bases remained unmatched. The CDR3 sequence is CASSRWDRGNTIYF. The CDR3 coding sequence is TGTGCCAGCAGCCGATGGGACAGAGGAAACACCATATATTTT.

This chain uses TRBV7-9 with TRBJ2-2; D unclear. The V gene lost 6 bases and the J gene lost 0 bases, with 8 bases spanning the gap. The CDR3 loop spans 14 amino acids. The germline gives CDR1 SEHNR, CDR2 FQNEAQ (reference sequence). CDR3 sequence reads: CASSTQSNTGELFF. The CDR3 DNA is TGTGCCAGCAGTACACAATCGAACACCGGGGAGCTGTTTTTT. Based on the CDR3 plus reference TRBV7-9 and TRBJ2-2, the full variable domain is DTGVSQNPRHKITKRGQNVTFRCDPISEHNRLYWYRQTLGQGPEFLTYFQNEAQLEKSRLLSDRFSAERPKGSFSTLEIQRTEQGDSAMYLCASSTQSNTGELFFGEGSRLTVL.